One and the same sample provided the 11 T cell receptor beta chains below, sequenced in a study of CD8 T cells in ankylosing spondylitis (dated by TCRdb to about 2017). Library preparation was by 5' RACE. TCRdb lists the instrument as Illumina HiSeq 2500. The public reads were run again by TCRdb, first through fastp at Q25 and then through MiXCR, and only productive beta chains were kept. For every CDR3 protein sequence, its rows merge into one entry that carries the most common genes and DNA. This sample gives 200,000 to 300,000 distinct CDR3 sequences in total; roughly 32% of them show up just once. The top ten constitute 3.5% to 4.5% of the sample. Sequencing was done on a sample of blood, either unsorted or a sorted T cell fraction (not recorded which). All receptors derive from a male donor with ankylosing spondylitis or in good health (not recorded which).

The chain links TRBV4-1 to TRBJ2-1; D perhaps matches TRBD2 (5 bases). The CDR3 contains 11 residues. Trimming removed 5 bases from V and 9 bases from J, with 8 bases in between. Germline CDR1 is MGHRA and CDR2 is YSYEKL. The CDR3: CASSALAEQFF. CDR3 DNA: TGCGCCAGCAGCGCTCTAGCTGAGCAGTTCTTC.

This clonotype appeared a single time. The chain has TRBV5-5 and TRBJ1-2; tentatively, D is TRBD1 (6 bases). With 0 bases removed from V and 3 bases from J, the gap between germline ends came to 9 bases. CDR1 and CDR2 (germline): SGHKS, YYEKEE (reference sequence). This CDR3 contains 14 residues. The chain's CDR3 is CASSLGSGDYGYTF. The DNA of the CDR3 is TGTGCCAGCAGCTTGGGTTCAGGGGACTATGGCTACACCTTC.

CDR3 nucleotides: TGCAGTGGAGCAGGGGTGGATACGCAGTATTTT. It specifies CSGAGVDTQYF. The J gene is TRBJ2-3, the V gene TRBV20-1; D perhaps matches TRBD1 (6 bases). Trimming pared 7 bases from V and 6 bases from J, leaving 11 bases between. Germline V CDR1 and CDR2: DFQATT, SNEGSKA (reference sequence). The CDR3 is 11 residues long.

With regard to this clonotype: This may be a read error, as it is one base from a much larger clone. This chain joins TRBV7-9 and TRBJ2-2; 7 nucleotides match TRBD2. Germline V gene lookup returns CDR1 SEHNR and CDR2 FQNEAQ (reference sequence). This CDR3 is 12 amino acids long. J was trimmed by 7 bases and V by 6 bases; bases with no gene match: 2. CDR3 residues: CASSAGVGELFF. The CDR3 nucleotides are TGTGCCAGCAGTGCGGGGGTCGGGGAGCTGTTTTTT.

This clonotype was found a few times. The chain recombines TRBV6-1 with TRBJ1-1; 9 bases agree with TRBD1. The CDR3 covers 16 residues. V was clipped by 5 bases and J by 1 base; unmatched bases: 8. Germline V gene lookup returns CDR1 MNHNS and CDR2 SASEGT. The CDR3 nucleotides read TGTGCCAGCAGTCCCCCCGGGACAGGGAGGAACACTGAAGCTTTCTTT. Its translation: CASSPPGTGRNTEAFF.

The CDR3 loop reads CASSTTRGDIQYF. In nucleotides, the CDR3 is TGTGCCAGCAGCACTACTAGGGGGGACATTCAGTACTTC. The gene calls are TRBV12-3 or TRBV12-4 and TRBJ2-4; D could derive from TRBD1 or TRBD2 (6 bases each). CDR3 length equals 13 residues. V was pared by 6 bases and J by 8 bases, with 14 bases between.

The CDR3 bases are TGTGCCAGCAGCGCAGGGTTAGGTCAGCCCCAGCATTTT. This sequence encodes CASSAGLGQPQHF. The chain uses TRBV2 and TRBJ1-5, with a tentative D call TRBD1 (5 bases). Germline-derived CDR1 and CDR2 are SNHLY and FYNNEI. This CDR3 region has 13 residues. V dropped 6 bases and J dropped 6 bases, with 12 bases sitting between them.

V usage is TRBV2 and J usage is TRBJ1-1, with D hard to call. Germline V gives CDR1 SNHLY, CDR2 FYNNEI. Deletions cut 4 bases from V and 1 base from J, with 10 bases between. CDR3 size: 14 residues. The CDR3 coding sequence is TGTGCCAGCAGTGCTGCGGCAAGGAACACTGAAGCTTTCTTT. Translation: CASSAAARNTEAFF.

This clonotype has ten or more counts. V usage is TRBV20-1 and J usage is TRBJ2-1, with TRBD2 matching over 7 bases. Trimming removed 3 bases from V and 2 bases from J; junction bases left unmatched: 4. Germline V gene lookup returns CDR1 DFQATT and CDR2 SNEGSKA (reference sequence). This CDR3 is 14 amino acids long. The CDR3 DNA sequence: TGCAGTGCTAGTGGGGGGGAAACCTACAATGAGCAGTTCTTC. It yields the protein CSASGGETYNEQFF.

The rearrangement joins TRBV20-1 to TRBJ2-1; 13 positions agree with TRBD2. V lost 6 bases, J lost 8 bases, and 7 bases stayed unmatched. Germline V CDR1 and CDR2: DFQATT, SNEGSKA (reference sequence). There are 14 residues in the CDR3. This CDR3 is CSAKLAGGRYEQFF. In nucleotides, the CDR3 is TGCAGTGCCAAACTAGCGGGGGGGAGATATGAGCAGTTCTTC.

There are many counts of this clonotype. The CDR3 coding sequence is TGCAGTGCTAGGGGGTCCTCGACTAGTGGGCACAATGAGCAGTTCTTC. Its translation: CSARGSSTSGHNEQFF. The rearrangement joins TRBV20-1 to TRBJ2-1, with D perhaps matching TRBD2 (6 bases). Deletions cut 3 bases from V and 5 bases from J, with 20 bases between. Germline V gene data show CDR1 as DFQATT and CDR2 as SNEGSKA (reference sequence). This CDR3 comprises 16 residues.